Below are 21 T cell receptor beta chains sequenced from a single sample in a study of cytomegalovirus exposure and HLA in healthy donors. The PCR made use of 60 Vbeta and 13 Jbeta primers. Assay: immunoSEQ multiplex PCR; the TCRdb copy retains only in-frame clones and omits some. The repertoire consists of some 170,000 clones, with over 70% occurring once and the leading ten covering about 3%. The sequencing sample was made of PBMCs. Receptors were obtained from a woman between 50 and 59 years old in good health and CMV-seropositive.

This chain joins TRBV5-5 and TRBJ2-3; 7 positions match TRBD1. Germline V gene lookup returns CDR1 SGHKS and CDR2 YYEKEE (reference sequence). With V trimmed by 0 bases and J by 4 bases, 2 bases remained unmatched. There are 14 residues in the CDR3. Written as DNA, the CDR3 is TGTGCCAGCAGCTTGGGCCAGGGGGCAGATACGCAGTATTTT. Translating gives CASSLGQGADTQYF.

This clone came up a few times. This chain links TRBV7-8 with TRBJ2-3, with TRBD2 matching over 14 bases. The V gene's germline CDR1 is SGHVS and CDR2 FQNEAQ. V lost 5 bases, J lost 6 bases, and 4 bases stayed unmatched. The CDR3 runs 15 residues. In DNA, the CDR3 is TGTGCCAGCAGCCCGGGACTAGCGGGGGTGGATACGCAGTATTTT. Translation: CASSPGLAGVDTQYF. The variable domain in full, completed from reference TRBV7-8 and TRBJ2-3, reads GAGVSQSPRYKVAKRGQDVALRCDPISGHVSLFWYQQALGQGPEFLTYFQNEAQLDKSGLPSDRFFAERPEGSVSTLKIQRTQQEDSAVYLCASSPGLAGVDTQYFGPGTRLTVL.

V and J are TRBV2 and TRBJ2-7; maybe TRBD2 (5 bases). CDR1 is SNHLY and CDR2 is FYNNEI in the germline V gene. V gave up 7 bases and J gave up 7 bases, with 29 bases separating them. The CDR3 totals 17 residues. CDR3 amino acids: CASKRGPSGVALLEQYF. For the CDR3, the DNA is TGTGCCAGCAAGAGAGGACCTTCGGGCGTAGCGCTCCTGGAGCAGTACTTC.

The V call is TRBV19, the J call TRBJ2-7; D is unresolved. V lost 4 bases and J lost 4, with 14 bases in between. This CDR3 contains 14 residues. Germline V lookup: CDR1 LNHDA, CDR2 SQIVND (reference sequence). The CDR3 DNA follows: TGTGCCAGTAGTAACCCGTCTGGCCTTTACGAGCAGTACTTC. Protein product: CASSNPSGLYEQYF.

J is TRBJ2-5 and V is TRBV18, with TRBD1 as a possible D gene (5 bases). Trimming stripped 3 bases from V and 3 bases from J, with 17 bases between. The CDR3 totals 16 residues. Germline assignment: CDR1 KGHSH and CDR2 LQKENI. The CDR3 loop reads CASSPRQTGPEETQYF. DNA for the CDR3: TGTGCCAGCTCACCGCGACAGACTGGCCCCGAAGAGACCCAGTACTTC.

This sequence joins TRBV11-2 and TRBJ1-6; D is unresolved. Germline V gene data show CDR1 as SGHAT and CDR2 as FQNNGV. CDR3 size: 15 residues. V dropped 2 bases and J dropped 9 bases, with 14 bases sitting between them. The CDR3 sequence is CASSLFFGRASPLHF. Here the CDR3 DNA reads TGTGCCAGCAGCTTATTCTTCGGTCGAGCTTCACCCCTCCACTTT.

The chain recombines TRBV19 with TRBJ1-2; 11 positions match TRBD1. Unmatched junction bases numbered 4, after V lost 5 bases and J lost 2 bases. CDR3 length: 15 residues. CDR1 LNHDA and CDR2 SQIVND come from the germline V gene (reference sequence). CDR3 sequence: CASSPDRGRNYGYTF. In DNA form, the CDR3 reads TGTGCCAGTAGTCCGGACAGGGGGCGAAACTATGGCTACACCTTC.

This clone was recorded only once. The chain combines TRBV30 with TRBJ1-2; 7 bases match TRBD1. Trimming cost V 0 bases and J 4 bases; bases outside gene matches: 8. The CDR3 contains 15 residues. Germline loops: CDR1 GTSNPN, CDR2 SVGIG (reference sequence). The CDR3 region has the DNA TGTGCCTGGAGTGTATTTGGCAGGGGGGTCTATGGCTACACCTTC. Translating gives CAWSVFGRGVYGYTF. The whole variable domain, filled in from reference TRBV30 and TRBJ1-2, reads SQTIHQWPATLVQPVGSPLSLECTVEGTSNPNLYWYRQAAGRGLQLLFYSVGIGQISSEVPQNLSASRPQDRQFILSSKKLLLSDSGFYLCAWSVFGRGVYGYTFGSGTRLTVV.

The chain joins TRBV29-1 to TRBJ1-1; the D is unclear. The CDR3 contains 14 residues. CDR1 is SQVTM and CDR2 is ANQGSEA in the germline V gene. V was trimmed by 7 bases and J by 1 base, leaving 16 bases between them. CDR3 sequence reads: CSALSRAGNTEAFF. The CDR3 DNA reads TGCAGCGCCCTCTCGAGGGCTGGGAACACTGAAGCTTTCTTT.

This clone was recorded once. The rearrangement links TRBV5-4 to TRBJ1-1; maybe TRBD1 (6 bases). V gave up 3 bases and J gave up 1 base, with 13 bases separating them. Germline-derived CDR1 and CDR2 are SGHNT and YYREEE (reference sequence). The CDR3 is 15 amino acids. CDR3 bases: TGTGCCAGCAGCTCCGGAGACAGGTGGAACACTGAAGCTTTCTTT. This encodes CASSSGDRWNTEAFF.

The rearrangement links TRBV5-1 to TRBJ2-5; D possibly corresponds to TRBD2 (5 bases). The V and J ends lost 0 bases and 5 bases respectively, with 11 bases between them. Germline V gene sequence: CDR1 SGHRS, CDR2 YFSETQ. The CDR3 loop spans 14 amino acids. Here the CDR3 reads CASSLVRAGETQYF. The CDR3 DNA is TGCGCCAGCAGCTTGGTGCGGGCCGGGGAGACCCAGTACTTC.

The chain uses TRBV5-1 and TRBJ2-3; 7 bases fit TRBD1. This CDR3 spans 14 amino acids. The ends lost 4 bases at V and 2 bases at J; junction bases unmatched: 4. Germline CDR1 is SGHRS and CDR2 is YFSETQ. The CDR3 nucleotides read TGCGCCAGCAGCGCGACAGGGACCACAGATACGCAGTATTTT. Protein: CASSATGTTDTQYF. The full variable domain, with the rest looked up from reference TRBV5-1 and TRBJ2-3, is KAGVTQTPRYLIKTRGQQVTLSCSPISGHRSVSWYQQTPGQGLQFLFEYFSETQRNKGNFPGRFSGRQFSNSRSEMNVSTLELGDSALYLCASSATGTTDTQYFGPGTRLTVL.

The sample holds a few counts of this clone. The V and J genes are TRBV5-6 and TRBJ1-4; 10 nucleotides agree with TRBD1. The germline V gene encodes CDR1 SGHDT and CDR2 YYEEEE. This CDR3 is built from 14 residues. The V and J ends lost 4 bases and 8 bases, in that order; junction bases with no gene match: 5. The CDR3 DNA reads TGTGCCAGCAGCGGGGACAGGGGAGGGGAAAAACTGTTTTTT. Amino acids: CASSGDRGGEKLFF.

The chain employs TRBV10-3 and TRBJ2-1, with a possible D match to TRBD1 (7 bases). Germline-derived CDR1 and CDR2 are ENHRY and SYGVKD. This CDR3 region has 16 residues. The germline V and J ends were trimmed by 0 bases and 3 bases, with 12 bases remaining between them. CDR3 region: CAISESGQGGYNEQFF. The CDR3 region has the DNA TGTGCCATCAGTGAGTCTGGTCAGGGGGGCTACAATGAGCAGTTCTTC.

V and J are TRBV2 and TRBJ2-7, with a weak D call TRBD1 (6 bases). CDR1 SNHLY and CDR2 FYNNEI come from the germline V gene. V gave up 10 bases and J gave up 3 bases, with 10 bases separating them. This CDR3 region has 11 residues. CDR3 sequence (DNA): TGTGCCAATTCACAGGGCTACGAGCAGTACTTC. It translates to CANSQGYEQYF.

The V and J genes are TRBV9 and TRBJ1-3; possibly TRBD1 for D (5 bases). Looked up from germline, CDR1 is SGDLS and CDR2 is YYNGEE. The CDR3 length is 17 residues. V shed 0 bases and J shed 0 bases, with 13 bases lying between them. This chain's CDR3 is CASSVDGGFRSGNTIYF. The CDR3 DNA is TGTGCCAGCAGCGTAGATGGGGGGTTTCGCTCTGGAAACACCATATATTTT.

The chain has TRBV5-1 and TRBJ2-5; tentative D call: TRBD2 (5 bases). Looked up from germline, CDR1 is SGHRS and CDR2 is YFSETQ. Trimming took off 0 bases at V and 5 bases at J, with 8 bases between the two ends. The CDR3 has 13 residues. CDR3 sequence: CASSLEAVETQYF. As DNA, the CDR3 is TGCGCCAGCAGCTTGGAAGCGGTTGAGACCCAGTACTTC.

The chain carries TRBV5-1 and TRBJ2-2; maybe TRBD1 (6 bases). Germline V gene data show CDR1 as SGHRS and CDR2 as YFSETQ. There are 15 residues in the CDR3. V shed 3 bases and J shed 0 bases, with 9 bases lying between them. CDR3 protein: CASSSAGANTGELFF. The CDR3 region has the DNA TGCGCCAGCAGCTCGGCAGGGGCGAACACCGGGGAGCTGTTTTTT.

The rearrangement joins TRBV2 to TRBJ2-6; D is unclear. The germline V and J ends were trimmed by 3 bases and 12 bases, with 12 bases remaining between them. Germline-derived CDR1 and CDR2 are SNHLY and FYNNEI. This CDR3 contains 13 residues. CDR3: CASSDRHKGVLTF. DNA for the CDR3: TGTGCCAGCAGTGACAGGCATAAAGGCGTCCTGACTTTC.

This clone was seen more than once but under ten times. The rearrangement uses TRBV5-6 and TRBJ1-1; D possibly corresponds to TRBD1 (6 bases). Trimming left V 1 base short and J 4 bases short, with 11 bases between. Germline CDR1 and CDR2: SGHDT and YYEEEE. The CDR3 extends over 14 amino acids. The CDR3 nucleotides read TGTGCCAGCAGCTTGAATTGGGGGCCCACTGAAGCTTTCTTT. Protein product: CASSLNWGPTEAFF.

The chain carries TRBV7-2 and TRBJ2-5, with 10 nucleotides matching TRBD1. The germline CDR1 and CDR2 sequences are SGHTA and FQGNSA. The junction had 4 bases not matched to a gene; V was cut back by 1 base and J by 2 bases. CDR3 length: 16 amino acids. The CDR3 protein is CASSLGPDRGQETQYF. The CDR3 DNA reads TGTGCCAGCAGCTTAGGCCCGGACAGGGGGCAAGAGACCCAGTACTTC.